This entry lists 7 T cell receptor beta chains sequenced from one sample in a study of cytomegalovirus exposure and HLA in healthy donors. Primers for the PCR totalled 60 Vbeta and 13 Jbeta. Generated by immunoSEQ multiplex PCR, the TCRdb table keeps only in-frame clones and is missing some. The sample consists of roughly 100,000 clones, just under 80% of them appearing once. What was sequenced was PBMCs. The receptors here all came from a man aged 25 to 40 in good health and CMV-seronegative.

This rearrangement joins TRBV5-4 to TRBJ1-4; 8 bases are a match to TRBD1. The CDR3 runs to 15 residues. Trimming cost V 4 bases and J 8 bases; bases outside gene matches: 10. Germline CDR1 reads SGHNT; CDR2 reads YYREEE (reference sequence). CDR3 amino acids: CASSRKQGGNEKLFF. CDR3 nucleotides: TGTGCCAGCAGCCGCAAACAGGGGGGGAACGAAAAACTGTTTTTT.

The V and J genes are TRBV28 and TRBJ2-2, with a weak D call TRBD2 (6 bases). The CDR3 sequence is 13 residues long. Trimming removed 8 bases from V and 1 base from J, with 8 bases in between. Germline values: CDR1 MDHEN, CDR2 SYDVKM. The CDR3 loop reads CASGTLNTGELFF. The CDR3 DNA is TGTGCCAGCGGGACTTTGAACACCGGGGAGCTGTTTTTT.

The chain carries TRBV6-5 and TRBJ1-1; D gene uncertain. The CDR3 runs to 12 residues. The V gene lost 4 bases and the J gene lost 8 bases, with 11 bases spanning the gap. Germline lookup yields CDR1 MNHEY and CDR2 SVGAGI. The CDR3 DNA reads as TGTGCCAGCAGTTCTCCGGGGTCAGAAGCTTTCTTT. It translates to CASSSPGSEAFF.

The CDR3: CASSIAARSPGELFF. The CDR3 DNA sequence: TGTGCCAGTAGTATAGCGGCTAGGAGTCCGGGGGAGCTGTTTTTT. This chain connects TRBV19 to TRBJ2-2; D not certain. The CDR3 is 15 residues long. Germline assignment: CDR1 LNHDA and CDR2 SQIVND (reference sequence). Trimming cost V 1 base and J 8 bases, with 14 bases left between them. Drawing the rest from reference TRBV19 and TRBJ2-2, the complete variable domain is DGGITQSPKYLFRKEGQNVTLSCEQNLNHDAMYWYRQDPGQGLRLIYYSQIVNDFQKGDIAEGYSVSREKKESFPLTVTSAQKNPTAFYLCASSIAARSPGELFFGEGSRLTVL.

This chain links TRBV5-4 with TRBJ2-5; tentative D call: TRBD2 (6 bases). The ends were cut back, 0 bases at V and 5 bases at J, with 14 bases in the middle. Germline V lookup: CDR1 SGHNT, CDR2 YYREEE (reference sequence). CDR3 length: 15 residues. CDR3 region: CASSLEEGLHETQYF. The DNA for the CDR3 is TGTGCCAGCAGCTTGGAGGAGGGTCTCCATGAGACCCAGTACTTC.

The chain combines TRBV5-1 with TRBJ2-3; 13 bases are shared with TRBD2. The CDR3 is 18 amino acids. V was clipped by 4 bases and J by 1 base; unmatched bases: 9. Germline assignment: CDR1 SGHRS and CDR2 YFSETQ. The CDR3: CASSAALGTSGGTDTQYF. The CDR3 DNA follows: TGCGCCAGCAGCGCCGCCCTCGGGACTAGCGGGGGCACAGATACGCAGTATTTT.

The V gene is TRBV10-1, the J gene TRBJ2-2, with 10 bases fitting TRBD2. The junction had 7 bases not matched to a gene; V was cut back by 0 bases and J by 6 bases. From germline, CDR1 is WNHNN and CDR2 SYGVQD (reference sequence). There are 17 residues in the CDR3. The CDR3 loop reads CASSESYGLAGAGELFF. CDR3 sequence (DNA): TGCGCCAGCAGTGAGTCGTATGGGCTAGCGGGGGCCGGGGAGCTGTTTTTT.